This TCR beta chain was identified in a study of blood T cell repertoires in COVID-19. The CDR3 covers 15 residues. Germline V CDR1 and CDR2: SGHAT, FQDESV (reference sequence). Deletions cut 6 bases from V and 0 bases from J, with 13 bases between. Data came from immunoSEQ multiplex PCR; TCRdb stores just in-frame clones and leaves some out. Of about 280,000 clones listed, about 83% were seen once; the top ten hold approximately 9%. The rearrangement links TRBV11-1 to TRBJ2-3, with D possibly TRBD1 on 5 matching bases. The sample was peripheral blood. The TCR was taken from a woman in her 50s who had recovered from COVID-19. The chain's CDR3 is CASRRQGSSTDTQYF. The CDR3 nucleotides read TGTGCCAGCAGGCGGCAGGGCTCTAGCACAGATACGCAGTATTTT.